This T cell receptor (beta chain) comes out of a study of shared clonotypes between healthy human individuals (dated by TCRdb to about 2020). Background on the whole study: The cohort comprised two women and a few men aged 18 to 49 years. For each donor, CD4 naive and CD4 memory were each run on three plates, CD8 naive on two plates, and CD8 memory on one plate. The study deeply sequenced blood TCR repertoires of five healthy adults to estimate repertoire size and the extent of clonotype sharing between individuals. Different laboratories and diverse techniques were used to prepare libraries and sequence TCR repertoires, to increase sequencing depth and limit assay-specific biases. Each donor's leukapheresis produced roughly between about 0.9 and 9.5 billion PBMCs.

The donors were healthy, HIV-negative adults with no recently reported acute infections or vaccinations. Every donor was a Caucasian adult residing in Nashville, Tennessee, USA. Magnetic negative selection was used to enrich CD4+ T cells, after which naive cells were positively selected on CD45RA and the negative fraction became the memory subset. Blood was obtained by leukapheresis, after which PBMCs were separated by Ficoll-Histopaque density gradient centrifugation and cryopreserved in liquid nitrogen vapor phase. Purity and quantity of every magnetically sorted T cell population were checked by analytical flow cytometry. Genomic DNA was isolated from each sorted fraction and quantified by UV absorbance on a Nanodrop 2000c. Concerning this clone itself: Its cognate antigen has yet to be identified. No base quality values were provided; no much bigger clone lies one nucleotide off. Other DNA sequences from this sample encode an identical CDR3 as well.

Study-wide findings and limitations: Sampling was restricted to blood, and TCR repertoires in tissue are likely to differ from TCR repertoires in blood. Compared with non-shared clonotypes, clonotypes shared by all four sorted-subset donors had higher generation probabilities. Based on pairwise subsampling, the degree of clonotype sharing among donors was expected to be affected by sequencing depth. About 5% of naive CD4, around 3.5% of naive CD8, roughly 2.4% of memory CD4, and 0.4% of memory CD8 clonotypes were shared across several donors. Naive subsets generally had larger estimated clonotype richness than memory subsets. The small number of donors limited the genetic and exposure-history diversity represented. Even with the large sequencing depth, rarefaction of the sorted-subset datasets indicated that sequencing was incomplete.

The cysteine opens and the phenylalanine closes a CDR3 of 12 amino acids. CDR3 DNA only is kept here, 36 bases in frame from base 1. The germline V gene gives CDR1 as MDHEN and CDR2 as SYDVKM. V and J lose 5 bases and 1 base, and a span of 4 bases separates them. Using the deep immunoSEQ assay, TCR CDR3 regions were amplified from genomic DNA by multiplex PCR. Extracted genomic DNA from each cell subset was spread evenly across all wells of several immunoSEQ 96-well plates, with each plate serving as a replicate. Each replicate PCR for sorted subsets received around 210 ng genomic DNA, equal to tens of thousands of T cell genomes. Purified libraries were measured with a Qubit 3.0 fluorometer, size-checked on a Bioanalyzer 2100, and measured again with the KAPA Library Quantification kit. Each immunoSEQ 96-well plate was sequenced on its own single-read 150-cycle Illumina NextSeq 550 flow cell. Per the source publication's procedure: The immunoSEQ output contained only junctional sequences without quality scores, so filtering could not match that applied to full-length reads. To assign V/J genes and CDR3, sequences were annotated using PyIR, a Python wrapper for IgBLAST v1.9, with IMGT germline references. Reads with weak V/J assignments (E-value above 1e-6), missing CDR3, stop codons, out-of-frame junctions, or ambiguous translated residues were removed. V3J clonotypes were defined as sequences sharing the same inferred V gene, J gene, and CDR3 amino acid sequence. The percentage overlap between two repertoires was calculated by dividing the number of shared unique clonotypes by the size of the smaller repertoire. Richness of each repertoire was evaluated using RTK rarefaction, the Chao1 estimator, and Recon v2.1 estimates of unobserved clonotypes. For all TCRbeta clonotypes obtained by the gDNA method from a few donors, generation probabilities were computed with OLGA. TCRdb provides this immuneACCESS table in a form limited to in-frame rearrangements. Some clones are lacking; in checked studies, under half of them reflect an unresolved V gene, and why the rest are absent is not known. Clonal size and the V and J genes are those of that table, whereas D and trimming came from the DNA. For this sample there are about 1 million clones; about three quarters appear just once. The ten largest clonotypes hold about 1.4% of the sample.

The V gene is TRBV28 and the J gene is TRBJ2-3, with no reliable assignment of the D segment. The material sequenced was memory CD4+ T cells sorted from blood. The cell subset or site label of this sample denotes: CD45RA-negative fraction. The sequence derives from a man between 18 and 29 years old in good health. The DNA sequence is TGTGCCAGCAGTCTACGCACAGATACGCAGTATTTT. Its product reads: CASSLRTDTQYF.